This T cell receptor (beta chain) was recovered during a study of human T cells and chemical hapten exposure (dated by TCRdb to 2020 to 2022). Turning to the overall study: For sensitization, 2% DPC in acetone was applied to a roughly 2 cm by roughly 2 cm area of upper inner arm skin. Throughout the approximately 22-week study period, patients were also given weekly therapeutic DPC doses on the scalp. Patch testing was performed on the upper back with Finn chambers containing 0.01% DPC, and the patch tests were scored after 6 days according to International Contact Dermatitis Research Group standards. Alopecia areata with under or over 50% scalp involvement, alopecia totalis and alopecia universalis were represented in the patient cohort, which was mostly female. Libraries were combined into a pool for sequencing, and differences in TCR yield between samples came mainly from small differences in library volumes within the pool. In alopecia patients, the study followed how the peripheral blood TCR repertoire changed in vivo over primary and secondary sensitization to diphenylcyclopropenone (DPC), a hapten. Blood was sampled from patients pre-sensitization (week 0) and at 2, 6 and about 24 weeks after DPC sensitization. Blood for TCR sequencing was provided by twenty-nine alopecia patients at one to four time points (pre-sensitization, 2, 6 and 24 weeks). Broader findings and caveats from the paper: The number of TCRs above 1 in 1000 frequency did not change with DPC sensitization; there was no evidence of global repertoire structure alterations. Because every patient had alopecia, a presumed autoimmune disease, the patients' immune response might differ from that of healthy individuals. Expanded TCRs formed significantly more large CDR3 similarity clusters than pre-sensitization or healthy control sets, consistent with antigen-driven responses. After repeated subsampling, changes were observed in the strength of the expansion versus patch-test correlation and in the threshold at which the correlation became significant. The number of PT1 expanded TCRs positively correlated with patch test score, significant at thresholds 8, 16 and 32 but not 4.

Reading the label with the study, this specimen's time point is: patch test 2, 6 weeks after DPC sensitization. Sample treatment or condition, as interpreted from the label and publication: therapeutic diphenylcyclopropenone sensitization with weekly scalp DPC. At each patch-test visit, blood was drawn before the patch test was applied. Patients were eligible if aged 18 to 70, diagnosed with alopecia and judged suitable for DPC therapy, and pregnant patients were excluded. Unfractionated whole blood was collected in Tempus Blood RNA tubes, and total RNA was extracted from that blood. The protocol used for the library was RACE. Sequencing was performed on a NextSeq 500. Library preparation attached unique molecular identifiers to individual cDNA molecules for quantitative, reproducible TCR counting. Each blood RNA sample was used to sequence both TCR alpha and TCR beta chains. On the authors' methods: A median of around 100,000 TCRs per sample was observed, with a range of 23,224 to 690,600. V, J and CDR3 annotation of the TCR reads was carried out using the Decombinator software suite. For the PS versus PT1 abundance plots, all samples were subsampled to the same number of TCRs (28,000). TCRs were defined as expanded if absent before sensitization and observed at least eight times at the 2-week time point. The public reads were run again by TCRdb, first through fastp at Q25 and then through MiXCR, and only productive beta chains were kept. For every CDR3 protein sequence, its rows merge into one entry that carries the most common genes and DNA. TCRdb, not the original authors, processed these V and J calls. For this sample there are about 110,000 distinct CDR3 sequences; 9.2% appear just once. The top ten hold over 3% of the sample.

Turning to this clonotype: It lacks a known antigen. The input lacks base qualities; no much larger clone sits a single base away.

The receptor comes from a woman aged 40 to 50 with alopecia areata. Some clones in this sample may be carry-over from other donors' samples. The material sequenced was whole blood, taken in connection with sensitization to the hapten diphenylcyclopropenone (DPC).

The DNA reads TGCAGTGCTAGAGAGTGGGGCCGTAGAGGGCCCTACGAGCAGTACTTC. Protein translation: CSAREWGRRGPYEQYF. Recombination joined TRBV20-1 with TRBJ2-7; the D region is possibly TRBD1 or TRBD2, each matching across 5 bases. Trimming takes 0 bases from V and 2 bases from J, and the germline ends sit 17 bases apart. Via the germline V gene (reference sequence), CDR1 is DFQATT and CDR2 SNEGSKA. The CDR3 spans 16 residues, from the cysteine through the phenylalanine. Just the 48-base CDR3 DNA is kept, in frame starting at base 1.